This T cell receptor (beta chain) was captured in a study of tumor-infiltrating lymphocytes in primary liver carcinoma. Study-wide points: There were only about 7.5-25% of top clones found in all five tumor regions.

Unsorted bulk tissue, roughly 20-33 mg of it, served as the source for co-extraction of RNA and DNA. Researchers generated TCR beta cDNA from about 500 ng of total RNA, relying on a constant-region primer. Researchers made the TCR beta libraries by running three nested multiplex PCR rounds with slightly modified ARM-PCR. Running 10 cycles apiece, the first two PCR rounds relied on TRBV1-TRBV30 forward primers together with a C-beta reverse primer. TCRdb fed the multiplex PCR reads into MiXCR, producing one record per CDR3 protein. This repertoire shows 90,000 to 100,000 distinct CDR3 sequences, around 63% found once; its top ten account for around 9.5%. A few counts support this clonotype. Its antigen is as yet unknown. Since a much larger clone is just one base distant, this may be a read error. Lacking the conserved final phenylalanine or tryptophan, this CDR3 likely reflects a read error. This CDR3 comprises 14 residues. The V gene lost 8 bases and the J gene lost 0 bases, with 11 bases spanning the gap.

This TCR was sampled from a woman aged 60-70 years with primary liver carcinoma and hepatitis B virus infection. The chain recombines TRBV12-3 or TRBV12-4 with TRBJ2-1; TRBD2 is a possible D gene (5 bases). The sample comprised liver tumor tissue from sampling region 5. Documented subset: tumor region T5, tumor centre. CDR3: CASQSGSSYNEQFL. CDR3 nucleotides: TGTGCCAGCCAGAGCGGTAGCTCCTACAATGAGCAGTTCCTC.